The 11 T cell receptor beta chains below come from one sample, sequenced in a study of spatial heterogeneity in lung cancer. The time point is: blood at routine non-recurrence follow-up after resection. TCRdb reprocessed the 5' RACE reads via MiXCR and lists one record per CDR3 protein. Of 110,000 or so distinct CDR3 sequences in the sample, roughly a tenth were seen once. This specimen was PBMCs, taken at follow-up. Source of these receptors: a female donor with early-stage non-small cell lung cancer.

The V call is TRBV28, the J call TRBJ2-3; 9 bases map to TRBD1. Trimming removed 6 bases from V and 2 bases from J; junction bases left unmatched: 6. Germline V gene lookup returns CDR1 MDHEN and CDR2 SYDVKM. The CDR3 contains 15 residues. CDR3 bases: TGTGCCAGCAGGGGGACAGGGTTGAACACAGATACGCAGTATTTT. It is translated as CASRGTGLNTDTQYF.

This clonotype has more than one count but fewer than ten. The genes are TRBV12-3 or TRBV12-4 and TRBJ1-6; 7 bases map to TRBD1. CDR3 length equals 14 residues. Trimming took 6 bases from V and 8 from J; bases not matched to a gene: 7. The CDR3 sequence is CASSSGTEYSPLHF. The CDR3, as DNA: TGTGCCAGCAGCTCCGGGACAGAATATTCACCCCTCCACTTT.

This clonotype came up many times. This sequence joins TRBV19 and TRBJ1-1; D uncertain. The CDR3 loop spans 14 amino acids. In germline, CDR1 is LNHDA, CDR2 SQIVND (reference sequence). The V and J ends lost 4 bases and 1 base respectively, with 10 bases between them. The CDR3 DNA reads TGTGCCAGTAGTAACATTAGGAGGAACACTGAAGCTTTCTTT. Translated, it gives CASSNIRRNTEAFF.

The CDR3 region is CASSREQGAGGTEAFF. For the CDR3, the DNA is TGTGCCAGCAGCAGAGAACAGGGGGCGGGCGGCACTGAAGCTTTCTTT. The chain joins TRBV2 to TRBJ1-1, with 9 nucleotides matching TRBD1. The CDR3 consists of 16 residues. From germline, CDR1 is SNHLY and CDR2 FYNNEI. V lost 6 bases to trimming and J lost 4 bases; unmatched junction nucleotides: 12.

This clonotype has only a few counts. The chain uses TRBV28 and TRBJ2-7; TRBD1 agrees at 7 bases. Germline V lookup: CDR1 MDHEN, CDR2 SYDVKM. Trimming removed 10 bases from V and 3 bases from J; junction bases left unmatched: 9. The CDR3 extends over 13 amino acids. The CDR3: CATQPGQSYEQYF. As DNA, the CDR3 is TGTGCCACCCAACCGGGACAGAGCTACGAGCAGTACTTC.

This clonotype was recorded many times. The gene calls are TRBV9 and TRBJ2-5, with D perhaps TRBD2 (6 bases). Germline loops: CDR1 SGDLS, CDR2 YYNGEE. This CDR3 region has 14 residues. V gave up 4 bases and J gave up 1 base, with 11 bases separating them. CDR3 DNA: TGTGCCAGCAGCCCGGGGGACTCCCAAGAGACCCAGTACTTC. Amino acids: CASSPGDSQETQYF.

This clonotype was recorded many times. The chain couples TRBV14 to TRBJ1-1, with D hard to call. This CDR3 comprises 16 residues. The ends were cut back, 4 bases at V and 1 base at J, with 16 bases in the middle. Germline V gene lookup returns CDR1 SGHDN and CDR2 FVKESK. CDR3 loop: CASSRTGLGRNTEAFF. For the CDR3, the DNA is TGTGCCAGCAGCCGGACGGGGTTGGGAAGGAACACTGAAGCTTTCTTT.

This clonotype was seen only a few times. The chain links TRBV4-1 to TRBJ2-1; D is perhaps TRBD1 or TRBD2 (5 bases each). V was shortened by 4 bases and J by 2 bases, with 18 bases between the two germline ends. In germline, CDR1 is MGHRA, CDR2 YSYEKL. This CDR3 has 17 amino acids. The CDR3 region is CASSLGRVGTTYNEQFF. For the CDR3, the DNA is TGCGCCAGCAGCCTCGGGCGGGTGGGGACCACCTACAATGAGCAGTTCTTC.

This clonotype was observed many times. The chain employs TRBV6-1 and TRBJ1-5, with a weak D call TRBD1 (5 bases). The CDR3 runs 14 residues. CDR1 and CDR2 from the germline V gene are MNHNS and SASEGT. V lost 6 bases, J lost 6 bases, and 15 bases lay in between. This CDR3 is CASSGRDGSQPQHF. The CDR3 DNA follows: TGTGCCAGCAGCGGAAGGGACGGTTCTCAGCCCCAGCATTTT.

This clonotype was counted between two and nine times. V gene TRBV6-5 combines with J gene TRBJ2-7; D gene uncertain. Per germline, CDR1 MNHEY and CDR2 SVGAGI. The CDR3 has 17 amino acids. The germline V and J ends were trimmed by 0 bases and 5 bases, with 20 bases remaining between them. For the CDR3, the DNA is TGTGCCAGCAGTTACTCGGAGTCGGCGGAATCCCGCCACGAGCAGTACGTC. Translated: CASSYSESAESRHEQYV.

A word on this clonotype: The junction does not match germline at one end; this may be a read error. V gene TRBV24-1 combines with J gene TRBJ2-5, with 7 bases aligning to TRBD1. The CDR3 runs to 15 residues. Germline lookup yields CDR1 KGHDR and CDR2 SFDVKD. CDR3 sequence: CVTSETGTAQETQYF. The CDR3 coding sequence is TGTGTCACCAGTGAAACCGGGACAGCCCAAGAGACCCAGTACTTC.